These 22 T cell receptor beta chains came from one sample sequenced in a study of T cells in Graves' hyperthyroidism and ophthalmopathy. What was amplified from RNA transcripts were TCR beta CDR3 regions. A set of HTBI primers served as the primers for a first-round RT-PCR of the TCR CDR3. Via MiXCR, TCRdb re-called the multiplex PCR reads, giving one row per CDR3 protein. The sample comprises 300,000 to 400,000 distinct CDR3 sequences, under 15% of which are singletons, and around a tenth rests with the top ten. Sequencing input: blood. Every receptor here comes from a woman under 30 with Graves' hyperthyroidism.

This chain joins TRBV11-2 and TRBJ2-1, with a possible D match to TRBD2 (5 bases). This CDR3 has 14 amino acids. Germline lookup yields CDR1 SGHAT and CDR2 FQNNGV. V lost 3 bases to trimming and J lost 4 bases, with 10 bases between them. CDR3 in DNA: TGTGCCAGCAGCTTGGACTCCCCGTACAATGAGCAGTTCTTC. It translates to CASSLDSPYNEQFF.

This clonotype was observed at least ten times. V is TRBV29-1 and J is TRBJ2-1; 8 positions match TRBD2. CDR3 length: 13 residues. CDR1 and CDR2 from the germline V gene are SQVTM and ANQGSEA. The V and J ends lost 6 bases and 9 bases, in that order; junction bases with no gene match: 10. The chain's CDR3 is CSVDGRGMGEQFF. CDR3 nucleotides: TGCAGCGTCGACGGGAGGGGCATGGGTGAGCAGTTCTTC.

This clonotype was counted a few times. V usage is TRBV4-1 and J usage is TRBJ1-1; 9 bases fit TRBD1. CDR3 length equals 16 residues. From germline, CDR1 is MGHRA and CDR2 YSYEKL. Trimming removed 0 bases from V and 4 bases from J; junction bases left unmatched: 6. In DNA, the CDR3 is TGCGCCAGCAGCCAAGATGAGACAGGGGGGGGCACTGAAGCTTTCTTT. Protein product: CASSQDETGGGTEAFF.

Note on this clonotype: A read error is possible here, since a much larger clone lies one base away. This rearrangement joins TRBV5-4 to TRBJ1-4, with 7 bases lining up with TRBD1. Germline V gene sequence: CDR1 SGHNT, CDR2 YYREEE (reference sequence). The CDR3 totals 15 residues. J lost 10 bases, V lost 4 bases, and 13 bases had no gene match. The CDR3 loop is CASSRNSARQGKLFF. CDR3 coding DNA: TGTGCCAGCAGCCGAAATTCCGCGAGACAGGGAAAACTGTTTTTT.

This clonotype appeared many times. The J gene is TRBJ2-1, the V gene TRBV30; 8 bases align to TRBD2. CDR1 is GTSNPN, CDR2 SVGIG, per germline (reference sequence). This CDR3 comprises 13 residues. V lost 2 bases and J lost 5; bases outside the gene matches: 2. CDR3 amino acids: CAWSFSGNNEQFF. The CDR3 DNA is TGTGCCTGGAGTTTTAGCGGGAACAATGAGCAGTTCTTC.

This clonotype was picked up many times. The V gene is TRBV28, the J gene TRBJ1-5; TRBD1 is a possible D gene (5 bases). This CDR3 region has 13 residues. The V and J ends lost 8 bases and 6 bases respectively, with 14 bases between them. The germline gives CDR1 MDHEN, CDR2 SYDVKM. The DNA of the CDR3 is TGTGCCAGCGGAGACGGGGGGGGTCAGCCCCAGCATTTT. Translated, it gives CASGDGGGQPQHF.

This clonotype was recorded many times. The chain couples TRBV3-1 to TRBJ1-3; D ambiguous. There are 15 residues in the CDR3. Germline V gene sequence: CDR1 LGHDT, CDR2 YNNKEL (reference sequence). V was trimmed by 4 bases and J by 0 bases, leaving 10 bases between them. As DNA, the CDR3 is TGTGCCAGCAGCCCGGACCGACTCTCTGGAAACACCATATATTTT. It specifies CASSPDRLSGNTIYF.

Many counts were recorded for this clonotype. The chain joins TRBV4-3 to TRBJ2-7; D is undetermined. The CDR3 totals 14 residues. Trimming stripped 4 bases from V and 2 bases from J, with 12 bases between. From germline, CDR1 is LGHNA and CDR2 YSLEER. CDR3 nucleotides: TGCGCCAGCAGCCTCGGGCGCAGAGCCTACGAGCAGTACTTC. Residues: CASSLGRRAYEQYF.

The sample holds many counts of this clonotype. The J gene is TRBJ2-5, the V gene TRBV20-1; D uncertain. Trimming took 3 bases from V and 3 from J, leaving 5 bases between them. Germline-derived CDR1 and CDR2 are DFQATT and SNEGSKA (reference sequence). The CDR3 sequence is 11 residues long. Here the CDR3 reads CSARAEETQYF. The CDR3 DNA reads as TGCAGTGCTAGGGCAGAAGAGACCCAGTACTTC.

In this sample, this clonotype turned up many times. The V gene is TRBV28, the J gene TRBJ2-5, with TRBD1 matching over 7 bases. The CDR3 runs 14 residues. With 5 bases clipped from V and 5 bases from J, the junction kept 8 bases outside the gene matches. The germline gives CDR1 MDHEN, CDR2 SYDVKM. CDR3: CASSGATGWETQYF. The CDR3 coding sequence is TGTGCCAGCAGTGGTGCGACAGGGTGGGAGACCCAGTACTTC.

This clonotype was counted a few times. This chain joins TRBV28 and TRBJ2-4; TRBD2 matches 9 bases. CDR3 length: 15 amino acids. Germline V gene sequence: CDR1 MDHEN, CDR2 SYDVKM. Unmatched junction bases numbered 7, after V lost 7 bases and J lost 3 bases. The CDR3 here is CASNRRGGLKNIQYF. The CDR3 region has the DNA TGTGCCAGCAACCGGCGGGGGGGGCTCAAAAACATTCAGTACTTC. The whole variable domain, filled in from reference TRBV28 and TRBJ2-4, reads DVKVTQSSRYLVKRTGEKVFLECVQDMDHENMFWYRQDPGLGLRLIYFSYDVKMKEKGDIPEGYSVSREKKERFSLILESASTNQTSMYLCASNRRGGLKNIQYFGAGTRLSVL.

This clonotype has a count of ten or more. The rearrangement joins TRBV6-1 to TRBJ2-1, with 7 positions matching TRBD1. The germline CDR1 and CDR2 sequences are MNHNS and SASEGT. The CDR3 spans 14 residues. Trimming removed 5 bases from V and 8 bases from J; junction bases left unmatched: 9. The CDR3, as DNA: TGTGCCAGCAGTTCACCGGGACAGAGCTATGAGCAGTTCTTC. The encoded protein is CASSSPGQSYEQFF.

This chain connects TRBV10-3 to TRBJ1-2; 7 bases align to TRBD1. Trimming took 4 bases from V and 6 from J; bases not matched to a gene: 17. This CDR3 region has 17 residues. The germline V gene has CDR1 ENHRY and CDR2 SYGVKD. The CDR3 protein is CAISGGASTGLKHGYTF. The CDR3 coding sequence is TGTGCCATCAGTGGGGGGGCTTCGACAGGGCTTAAGCATGGCTACACCTTC.

This clonotype has a count of ten or more. The chain has TRBV20-1 and TRBJ2-7; the match to TRBD2 covers 7 bases. CDR3 length equals 16 residues. V was pared by 5 bases and J by 3 bases, with 16 bases of the junction left unmatched. Germline values: CDR1 DFQATT, CDR2 SNEGSKA (reference sequence). This chain's CDR3 is CSAGPSGALSHYEQYF. The CDR3 DNA sequence: TGCAGTGCTGGACCGAGCGGGGCCCTCTCTCACTACGAGCAGTACTTC.

This chain joins TRBV7-3 and TRBJ2-5; 7 bases map to TRBD2. The CDR3 is 20 residues long. CDR1 is SGHTA, CDR2 FQGTGA, per germline. After removal of 5 bases from V and 2 bases from J, the junction contained 23 bases not matched to a gene. CDR3 DNA sequence: TGTGCCAGCAGCCCCAAAGCCCCCGGGAAGTGGGGGGGGGAACAAGAGACCCAGTACTTC. Its translation: CASSPKAPGKWGGEQETQYF.

This clonotype was counted many times. The CDR3 region is CASSPSVGFRYEQYF. The DNA of the CDR3 is TGTGCCAGCAGCCCCTCCGTGGGCTTCCGATACGAGCAGTACTTC. V is TRBV7-2 and J is TRBJ2-7; the D is unclear. This CDR3 spans 15 amino acids. V was trimmed by 5 bases and J by 4 bases, leaving 18 bases between them. Looked up from germline, CDR1 is SGHTA and CDR2 is FQGNSA.

This clonotype has a count of ten or more. The V gene is TRBV12-3 or TRBV12-4, the J gene TRBJ2-2, with 7 bases lining up with TRBD1. V shed 10 bases, J shed 2 bases, and the junction held 13 bases outside the gene matches. The CDR3 consists of 16 residues. The CDR3 DNA reads TGTGCCACCAGAGAATTAGGGGGCGGTAACACCGGGGAGCTGTTTTTT. Translation gives CATRELGGGNTGELFF.

The sample holds many counts of this clonotype. The V and J genes are TRBV10-1 and TRBJ2-1, with 12 bases matching TRBD2. CDR1 and CDR2 (germline): WNHNN, SYGVQD (reference sequence). Unmatched junction bases numbered 3, after V lost 2 bases and J lost 7 bases. The CDR3 has 15 residues. Here the CDR3 reads CASSEGTSGLNEQFF. In DNA, the CDR3 is TGCGCCAGCAGTGAGGGGACTAGCGGGTTGAATGAGCAGTTCTTC.

This clonotype occurred many times. The J gene is TRBJ1-2, the V gene TRBV7-9; D is uncertain. The germline V and J ends were trimmed by 4 bases and 4 bases, with 10 bases remaining between them. CDR1 SEHNR and CDR2 FQNEAQ come from the germline V gene (reference sequence). The CDR3 consists of 13 residues. DNA for the CDR3: TGTGCCAGCAGCTCTCAGACAAGCTATGGCTACACCTTC. Translating gives CASSSQTSYGYTF.

The chain is built from TRBV5-1 and TRBJ2-1; 14 nucleotides align to TRBD2. With 1 base clipped from V and 7 bases from J, the junction kept 4 bases outside the gene matches. CDR1 is SGHRS, CDR2 YFSETQ, per germline. This CDR3 region has 16 residues. CDR3 residues: CASSLRTSGGMNEQFF. CDR3 nucleotides: TGCGCCAGCAGCTTGAGGACTAGCGGGGGGATGAATGAGCAGTTCTTC. The variable domain in full, completed from reference TRBV5-1 and TRBJ2-1, reads KAGVTQTPRYLIKTRGQQVTLSCSPISGHRSVSWYQQTPGQGLQFLFEYFSETQRNKGNFPGRFSGRQFSNSRSEMNVSTLELGDSALYLCASSLRTSGGMNEQFFGPGTRLTVL.

This clonotype was picked up many times. V is TRBV28 and J is TRBJ2-7; TRBD2 is a possible D gene (7 bases). V was shortened by 6 bases and J by 9 bases, with 24 bases between the two germline ends. Germline V gene data show CDR1 as MDHEN and CDR2 as SYDVKM. This CDR3 comprises 15 residues. The CDR3 DNA follows: TGTGCCAGCAGCTCACTGGGGGCGGGGGACTCAGGGCAGTACTTC. Encoded protein: CASSSLGAGDSGQYF.

This chain uses TRBV27 with TRBJ1-5; TRBD1 is a possible D gene (5 bases). The CDR3 runs 13 residues. In germline, CDR1 is MNHEY, CDR2 SMNVEV (reference sequence). Between the trimmed V and J ends, which lost 6 bases and 5 bases, there was a span of 11 bases. CDR3 sequence reads: CASSFDSYQPQHF. In DNA form, the CDR3 reads TGTGCCAGCAGCTTCGACAGCTATCAGCCCCAGCATTTT.